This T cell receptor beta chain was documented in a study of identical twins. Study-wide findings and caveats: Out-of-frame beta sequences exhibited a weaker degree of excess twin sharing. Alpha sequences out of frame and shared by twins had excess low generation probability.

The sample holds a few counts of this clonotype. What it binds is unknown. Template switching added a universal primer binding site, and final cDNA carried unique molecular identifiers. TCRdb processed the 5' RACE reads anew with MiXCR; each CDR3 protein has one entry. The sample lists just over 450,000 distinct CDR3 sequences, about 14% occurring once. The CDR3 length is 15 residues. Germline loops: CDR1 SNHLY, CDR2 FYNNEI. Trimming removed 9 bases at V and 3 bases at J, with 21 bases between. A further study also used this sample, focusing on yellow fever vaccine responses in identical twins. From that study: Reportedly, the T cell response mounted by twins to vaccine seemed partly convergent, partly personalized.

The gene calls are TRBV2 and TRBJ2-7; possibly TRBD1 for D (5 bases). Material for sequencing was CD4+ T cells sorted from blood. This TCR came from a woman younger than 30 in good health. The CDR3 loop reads CASRRLLGQSYEQYF. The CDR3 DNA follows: TGTGCCAGTAGAAGACTCCTGGGGCAGAGCTACGAGCAGTACTTC. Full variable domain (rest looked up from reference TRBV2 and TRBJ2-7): EPEVTQTPSHQVTQMGQEVILRCVPISNHLYFYWYRQILGQKVEFLVSFYNNEISEKSEIFDDQFSVERPDGSNFTLKIRSTKLEDSAMYFCASRRLLGQSYEQYFGPGTRLTVT.